A selection of T cell receptor beta chains follows, all from one sample in a study of patients and donors after allogeneic stem cell transplantation. From the RT-PCR reads, TCRdb called clonotypes with MiXCR, one entry per CDR3 protein. The data contain about 230,000 distinct CDR3 sequences, 13% to 15% of them singletons. Material for sequencing was blood, either unsorted or a sorted T cell fraction (not recorded which). The receptors here all came from a human donor who was either an allogeneic HSCT recipient or a stem cell or donor lymphocyte infusion donor (not recorded which). It is not recorded whose cells these are; they may come from a transplant donor. CDR3s include the opening cysteine and the closing phenylalanine or tryptophan. A D gene is named only where the DNA matches it firmly. The size entry is marked missing in some rows and otherwise reads once, few, many or a size class.

V: TRBV20-1; D: -; size: many; J: TRBJ1-3; DNA: TGCAGTGCTAGAGATCCGTCAGGGGCTGGAAACACCATATATTTT; CDR3: CSARDPSGAGNTIYF
V: TRBV18; D: -; size: few; J: TRBJ2-1; DNA: TGTGCCAGCTCACCACCGCGCCAGCGTGGAAACAATGAGCAGTTCTTC; CDR3: CASSPPRQRGNNEQFF
V: TRBV18; D: TRBD1; size: few; J: TRBJ1-1; DNA: TGTGCCAGCTCACCCACGACAGGGAAAGCTTTCTTT; CDR3: CASSPTTGKAFF
V: TRBV4-2; D: -; size: -; J: TRBJ1-3; DNA: TGTGCCAGCAGCCAAGATCTTAGGGCACCAGGTGGGAACACCATATATTTT; CDR3: CASSQDLRAPGGNTIYF
V: TRBV27; D: -; size: -; J: TRBJ2-3; DNA: TGTGCCAGCAGCCCGCGTAGGCAAGATACGCAGTATTTT; CDR3: CASSPRRQDTQYF
V: TRBV9; D: -; size: -; J: TRBJ2-2; DNA: TGTGCCAGCAGGACAGGTACCGGGGAGCTGTTTTTT; CDR3: CASRTGTGELFF
V: TRBV5-1; D: TRBD2; size: -; J: TRBJ2-3; DNA: TGCGCCAGCAGCTCCGGGACTAGCGGGAGGGCCGGCCCCACAGATACGCAGTATTTT; CDR3: CASSSGTSGRAGPTDTQYF
V: TRBV5-1; D: -; size: many; J: TRBJ2-7; DNA: TGCGCCAGCAGCCCTGGGTCCTACGAGCAGTACTTC; CDR3: CASSPGSYEQYF
V: TRBV6-1; D: -; size: once; J: TRBJ2-7; DNA: TGTGCCAGCAGCCTCGGGACGGACTCCTACGAGCAGTACTTC; CDR3: CASSLGTDSYEQYF
V: TRBV7-2; D: TRBD1; size: many; J: TRBJ1-5; DNA: TGTGCCAGCAGCCCGGACAGGAATCAGCCCCAGCATTTT; CDR3: CASSPDRNQPQHF
V: TRBV5-1; D: -; size: few; J: TRBJ2-3; DNA: TGCGCCAGCAGCTTAGGAGGCGGCCCCCCGGTAGGAGATACGCAGTATTTT; CDR3: CASSLGGGPPVGDTQYF
V: TRBV19; D: TRBD2; size: -; J: TRBJ2-3; DNA: TGTGCCAGTAGTACCGGGACTAGCGGGAGAGATACGCAGTATTTT; CDR3: CASSTGTSGRDTQYF
V: TRBV6-1; D: -; size: few; J: TRBJ2-2; DNA: TGTGCCAGCAGTGAGTTGACTTTGACCGGGGAGCTGTTTTTT; CDR3: CASSELTLTGELFF
V: TRBV7-3; D: TRBD1; size: many; J: TRBJ2-4; DNA: TGTGCCAGCAGCCCAACGGTTCTCGTCCAGGGGGAGAACATTCAGTACTTC; CDR3: CASSPTVLVQGENIQYF
V: TRBV6-1; D: -; size: many; J: TRBJ1-1; DNA: TGTGCCAGCAGTCTCATGGACGCTTTCTTT; CDR3: CASSLMDAFF
V: TRBV12-3/TRBV12-4; D: -; size: many; J: TRBJ1-5; DNA: TGTGCCAGCTCCTGGGCGGCTGTCAATCAGCCCCAGCATTTT; CDR3: CASSWAAVNQPQHF
V: TRBV29-1; D: -; size: many; J: TRBJ1-1; DNA: TGCAGCGTTGTCTGGGGCACTGAAGCTTTCTTT; CDR3: CSVVWGTEAFF
V: TRBV12-3/TRBV12-4; D: TRBD2; size: few; J: TRBJ2-3; DNA: TGTGCCAGCAGTTTAGCTGGGTCTAGCGGGGGGAGCACAGATACGCAGTATTTT; CDR3: CASSLAGSSGGSTDTQYF
V: TRBV14; D: -; size: -; J: TRBJ1-1; DNA: TGTGCCAGCAGCCAAGATATGGGTAAGACTGAAGCTTTCTTT; CDR3: CASSQDMGKTEAFF
V: TRBV5-4; D: TRBD1; size: -; J: TRBJ1-4; DNA: TGTGCCAGCAGCTTCGATAGGGGGCATGTTTCCAACGGACTGTTTTTT; CDR3: CASSFDRGHVSNGLFF
V: TRBV18; D: TRBD1; size: few; J: TRBJ1-2; DNA: TGTGCCAGCTCACCGAGGACAGGGCAATACTATGGCTACACCTTC; CDR3: CASSPRTGQYYGYTF
V: TRBV10-3; D: -; size: many; J: TRBJ2-3; DNA: TGTGCCATCAGTGAGGGGGACGGGAGCAGCACAGATACGCAGTATTTT; CDR3: CAISEGDGSSTDTQYF
V: TRBV6-2/TRBV6-3; D: -; size: many; J: TRBJ1-2; DNA: TGTGCCAGCACTCCTCCCCGCCGGACACGTAACTATGGCTACACCTTC; CDR3: CASTPPRRTRNYGYTF
V: TRBV6-5; D: TRBD1; size: once; J: TRBJ2-3; DNA: TGTGCCAGCAGTTACCGGGACAGCCGAGATACGCAGTATTTT; CDR3: CASSYRDSRDTQYF
V: TRBV2; D: -; size: many; J: TRBJ1-5; DNA: TGTGCCAGCAGGCTCTTGGTTACCGGGGGGCCCCAGCATTTT; CDR3: CASRLLVTGGPQHF
V: TRBV5-1; D: -; size: -; J: TRBJ1-1; DNA: TGCGCCAGCAGCCAGAAGACTGCAGGGATGCAGTCTGCCGCTGAAGCTTTCTTT; CDR3: CASSQKTAGMQSAAEAFF
V: TRBV5-5; D: -; size: few; J: TRBJ2-3; DNA: TGTGCCAGCAGCTTGGTTCCGGGAGTAAAGGCAGATACGCAGTATTTT; CDR3: CASSLVPGVKADTQYF
V: TRBV29-1; D: -; size: few; J: TRBJ1-4; DNA: TGCAGCGTTGAGGTCCCGGTAGGGAATGAAAAACTGTTTTTT; CDR3: CSVEVPVGNEKLFF
V: TRBV5-5; D: TRBD1; size: few; J: TRBJ1-2; DNA: TGTGCCAGCAGCTTACCAGGGGGCGTTCTTGGCTACACCTTC; CDR3: CASSLPGGVLGYTF
V: TRBV19; D: -; size: -; J: TRBJ1-5; DNA: TGTGCCAGTAGTCTAGCTCTGGAAGGCAATCAGCCCCAGCATTTT; CDR3: CASSLALEGNQPQHF
V: TRBV5-1; D: -; size: few; J: TRBJ1-1; DNA: TGCGCCAGCAGCTTGATGCCAGGCCCTATGAACACTGAAGCTTTCTTT; CDR3: CASSLMPGPMNTEAFF
V: TRBV2; D: -; size: few; J: TRBJ1-2; DNA: TGTGCCAGCAGTGAGTCGGTGTTGGGGCTCTATGGCTACACCTTC; CDR3: CASSESVLGLYGYTF
V: TRBV7-9; D: -; size: few; J: TRBJ2-7; DNA: TGTGCCAGCAGCCCCACACACTCCTACGAGCAGTACTTC; CDR3: CASSPTHSYEQYF
V: TRBV20-1; D: TRBD1; size: -; J: TRBJ2-3; DNA: TGCAGTGCTAGGGGGACAGGCGACACAGATACGCAGTATTTT; CDR3: CSARGTGDTDTQYF
V: TRBV14; D: -; size: few; J: TRBJ1-1; DNA: TGTGCCAGCAGCCAAGTTCGGGGGAACACTGAAGCTTTCTTT; CDR3: CASSQVRGNTEAFF
V: TRBV9; D: -; size: -; J: TRBJ2-2; DNA: TGTGCCAGCAGCGGAGTTTTCACCGGGGAGCTGTTTTTT; CDR3: CASSGVFTGELFF
V: TRBV19; D: TRBD1; size: -; J: TRBJ1-5; DNA: TGTGCCAGTAGTTCGGGGACAGGCGGGGACCAGCCCCAGCATTTT; CDR3: CASSSGTGGDQPQHF
V: TRBV20-1; D: -; size: -; J: TRBJ2-6; DNA: TGCAGTGCTAGAGATCAGGGGAAAGGATCTGGGGCCAACGTCCTGACTTTC; CDR3: CSARDQGKGSGANVLTF
V: TRBV11-2; D: -; size: few; J: TRBJ1-2; DNA: TGTGCCAGCAGCTCCAGGACAGTTTACCCCTATGGCTACACCTTC; CDR3: CASSSRTVYPYGYTF
V: TRBV5-1; D: TRBD1; size: many; J: TRBJ1-2; DNA: TGCGCCAGCACTCGGACAGGGGGCAGTAACTATGGCTACACCTTC; CDR3: CASTRTGGSNYGYTF